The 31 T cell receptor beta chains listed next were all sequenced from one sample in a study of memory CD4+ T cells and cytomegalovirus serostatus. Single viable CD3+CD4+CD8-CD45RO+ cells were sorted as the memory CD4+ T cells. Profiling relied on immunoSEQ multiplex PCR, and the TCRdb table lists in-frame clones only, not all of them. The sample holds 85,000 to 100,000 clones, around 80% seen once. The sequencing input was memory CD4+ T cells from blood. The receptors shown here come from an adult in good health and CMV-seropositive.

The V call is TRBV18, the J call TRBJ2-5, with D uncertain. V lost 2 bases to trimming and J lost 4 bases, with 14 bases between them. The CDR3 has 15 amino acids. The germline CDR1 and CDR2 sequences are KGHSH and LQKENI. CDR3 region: CASSPFGGELETQYF. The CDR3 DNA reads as TGTGCCAGCTCACCATTCGGCGGAGAGCTAGAGACCCAGTACTTC. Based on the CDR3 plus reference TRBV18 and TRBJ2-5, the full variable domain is NAGVMQNPRHLVRRRGQEARLRCSPMKGHSHVYWYRQLPEEGLKFMVYLQKENIIDESGMPKERFSAEFPKEGPSILRIQQVVRGDSAAYFCASSPFGGELETQYFGPGTRLLVL.

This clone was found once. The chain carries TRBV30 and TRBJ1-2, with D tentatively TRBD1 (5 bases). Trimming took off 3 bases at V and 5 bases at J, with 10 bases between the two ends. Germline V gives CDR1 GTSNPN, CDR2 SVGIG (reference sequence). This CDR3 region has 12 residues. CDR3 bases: TGTGCCTGGAGCGAACAGGCATATGGCTACACCTTC. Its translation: CAWSEQAYGYTF.

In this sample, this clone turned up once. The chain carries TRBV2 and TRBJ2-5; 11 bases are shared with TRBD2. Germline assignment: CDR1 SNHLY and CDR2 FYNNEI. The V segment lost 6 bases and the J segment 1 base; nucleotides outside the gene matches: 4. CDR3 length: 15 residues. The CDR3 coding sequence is TGTGCCAGCAGATGGGGACTAGCGGTCCAAGAGACCCAGTACTTC. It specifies CASRWGLAVQETQYF.

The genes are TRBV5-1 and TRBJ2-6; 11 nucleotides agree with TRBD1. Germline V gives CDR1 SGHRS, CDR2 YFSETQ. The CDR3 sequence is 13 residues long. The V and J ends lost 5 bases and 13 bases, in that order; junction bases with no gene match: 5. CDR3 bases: TGCGCCAGCAGACTGGGACAGGGGGGAGTCCTGACTTTC. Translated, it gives CASRLGQGGVLTF.

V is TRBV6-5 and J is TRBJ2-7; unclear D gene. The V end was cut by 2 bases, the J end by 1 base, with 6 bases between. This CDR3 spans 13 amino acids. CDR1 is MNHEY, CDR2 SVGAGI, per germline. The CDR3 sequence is CASSYARSYEQYF. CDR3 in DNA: TGTGCCAGCAGTTACGCTAGATCCTACGAGCAGTACTTC.

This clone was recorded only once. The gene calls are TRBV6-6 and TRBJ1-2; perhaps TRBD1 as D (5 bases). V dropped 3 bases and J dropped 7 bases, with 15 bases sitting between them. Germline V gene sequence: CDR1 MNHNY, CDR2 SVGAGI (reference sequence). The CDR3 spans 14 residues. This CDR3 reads CASSYFSGFSGYTF. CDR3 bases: TGTGCCAGCAGTTATTTCTCAGGGTTCAGTGGCTACACCTTC.

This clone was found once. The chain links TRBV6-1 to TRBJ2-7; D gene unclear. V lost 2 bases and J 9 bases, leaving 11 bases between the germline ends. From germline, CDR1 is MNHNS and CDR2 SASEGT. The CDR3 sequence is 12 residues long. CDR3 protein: CASSEFSTGQYF. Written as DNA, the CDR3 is TGTGCCAGCAGTGAATTTTCTACGGGGCAGTACTTC.

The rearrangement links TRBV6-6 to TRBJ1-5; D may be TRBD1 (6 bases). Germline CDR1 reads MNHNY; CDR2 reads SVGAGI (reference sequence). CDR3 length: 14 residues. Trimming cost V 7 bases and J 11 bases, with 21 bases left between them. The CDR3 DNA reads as TGTGCCAGCAACAGGGATCCGACAATCATTGCCCAGCATTTT. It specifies CASNRDPTIIAQHF.

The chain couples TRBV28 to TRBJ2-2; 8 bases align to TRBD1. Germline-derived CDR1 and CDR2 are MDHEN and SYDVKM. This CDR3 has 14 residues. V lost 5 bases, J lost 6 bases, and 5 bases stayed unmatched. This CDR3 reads CASSPGQEPGELFF. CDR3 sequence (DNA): TGTGCCAGCAGTCCGGGACAGGAACCCGGGGAGCTGTTTTTT. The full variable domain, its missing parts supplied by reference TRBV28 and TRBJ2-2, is DVKVTQSSRYLVKRTGEKVFLECVQDMDHENMFWYRQDPGLGLRLIYFSYDVKMKEKGDIPEGYSVSREKKERFSLILESASTNQTSMYLCASSPGQEPGELFFGEGSRLTVL.

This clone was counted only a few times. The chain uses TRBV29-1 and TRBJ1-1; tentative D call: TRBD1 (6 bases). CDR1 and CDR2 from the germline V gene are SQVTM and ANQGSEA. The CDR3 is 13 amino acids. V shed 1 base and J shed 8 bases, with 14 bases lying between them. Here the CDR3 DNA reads TGCAGCGTTGAAGGTCCGGGACAACTCGAAGCTTTCTTT. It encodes CSVEGPGQLEAFF.

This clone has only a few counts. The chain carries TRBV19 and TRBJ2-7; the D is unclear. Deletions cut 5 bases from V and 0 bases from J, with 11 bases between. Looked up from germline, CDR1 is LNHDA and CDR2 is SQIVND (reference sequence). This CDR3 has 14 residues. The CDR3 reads CASSPTLPSYEQYF. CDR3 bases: TGTGCCAGTAGTCCCACTCTCCCCTCCTACGAGCAGTACTTC.

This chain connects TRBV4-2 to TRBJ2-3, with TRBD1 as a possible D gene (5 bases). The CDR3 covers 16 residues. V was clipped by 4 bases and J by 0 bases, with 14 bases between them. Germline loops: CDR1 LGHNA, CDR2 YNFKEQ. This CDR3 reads CASSPAGFRSTDTQYF. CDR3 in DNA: TGTGCCAGCAGCCCCGCAGGGTTTAGGAGCACAGATACGCAGTATTTT.

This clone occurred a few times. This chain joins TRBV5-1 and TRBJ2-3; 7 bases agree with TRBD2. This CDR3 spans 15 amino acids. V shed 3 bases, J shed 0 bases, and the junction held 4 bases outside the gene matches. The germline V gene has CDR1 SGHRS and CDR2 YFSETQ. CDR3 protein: CASSSTSVSTDTQYF. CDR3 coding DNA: TGCGCCAGCAGCTCAACTAGCGTAAGCACAGATACGCAGTATTTT.

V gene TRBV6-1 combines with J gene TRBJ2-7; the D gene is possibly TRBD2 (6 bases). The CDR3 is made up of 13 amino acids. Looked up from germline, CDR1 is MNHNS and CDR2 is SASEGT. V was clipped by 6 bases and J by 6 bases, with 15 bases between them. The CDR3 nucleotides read TGTGCCAGCAGCCGACTAGAAACGGGCGAGCAGTACTTC. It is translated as CASSRLETGEQYF.

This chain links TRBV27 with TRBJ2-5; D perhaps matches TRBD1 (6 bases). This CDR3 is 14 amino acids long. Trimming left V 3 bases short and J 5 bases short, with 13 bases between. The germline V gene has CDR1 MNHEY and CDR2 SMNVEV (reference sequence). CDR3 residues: CASSLWGLGETQYF. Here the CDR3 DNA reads TGTGCCAGCAGTTTGTGGGGGCTGGGGGAGACCCAGTACTTC.

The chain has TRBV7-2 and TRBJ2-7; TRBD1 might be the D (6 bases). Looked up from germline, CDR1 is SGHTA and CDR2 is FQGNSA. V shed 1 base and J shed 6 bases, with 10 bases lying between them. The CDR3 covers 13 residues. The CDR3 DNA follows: TGTGCCAGCAGCTTAGACAGGGTTGCCGAGCAGTACTTC. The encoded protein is CASSLDRVAEQYF.

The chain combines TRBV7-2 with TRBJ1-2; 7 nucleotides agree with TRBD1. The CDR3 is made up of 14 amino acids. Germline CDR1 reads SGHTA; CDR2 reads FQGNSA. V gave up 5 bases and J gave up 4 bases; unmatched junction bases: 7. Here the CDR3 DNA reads TGTGCCAGCAGCCTGCGACAGGGTCCCTATGGCTACACCTTC. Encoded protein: CASSLRQGPYGYTF.

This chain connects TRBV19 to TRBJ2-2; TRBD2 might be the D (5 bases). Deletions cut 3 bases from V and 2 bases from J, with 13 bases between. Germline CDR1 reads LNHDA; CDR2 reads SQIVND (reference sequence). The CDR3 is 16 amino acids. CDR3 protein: CASSISGGGNTGELFF. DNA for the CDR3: TGTGCCAGTAGTATTTCCGGAGGCGGTAACACCGGGGAGCTGTTTTTT.

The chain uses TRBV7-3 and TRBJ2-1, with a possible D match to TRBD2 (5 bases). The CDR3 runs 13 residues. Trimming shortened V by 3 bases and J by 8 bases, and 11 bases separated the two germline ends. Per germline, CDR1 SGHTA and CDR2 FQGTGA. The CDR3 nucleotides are TGTGCCAGCAGCTTGGACCAGGAGGATGAGCAGTTCTTC. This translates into CASSLDQEDEQFF.

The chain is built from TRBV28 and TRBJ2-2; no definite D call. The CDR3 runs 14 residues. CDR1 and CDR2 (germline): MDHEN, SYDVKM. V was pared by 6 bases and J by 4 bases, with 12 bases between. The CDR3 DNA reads TGTGCCAGCAGCTCCCCCGCCCGCACCGGGGAGCTGTTTTTT. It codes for CASSSPARTGELFF.

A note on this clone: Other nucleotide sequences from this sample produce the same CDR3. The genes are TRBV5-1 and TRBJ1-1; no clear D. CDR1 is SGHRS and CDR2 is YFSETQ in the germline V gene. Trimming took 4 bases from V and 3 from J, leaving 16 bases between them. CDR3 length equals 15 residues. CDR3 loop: CASSLGGRRDTEAFF. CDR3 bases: TGCGCCAGCAGCCTGGGAGGGCGCCGGGACACTGAAGCTTTCTTT.

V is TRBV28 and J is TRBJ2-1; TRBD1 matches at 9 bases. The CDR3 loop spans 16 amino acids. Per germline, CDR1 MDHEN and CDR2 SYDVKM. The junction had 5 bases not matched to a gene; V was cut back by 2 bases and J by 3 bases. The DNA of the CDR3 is TGTGCCAGCAGTTTAGACAGGGGGGGGTTCTACAATGAGCAGTTCTTC. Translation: CASSLDRGGFYNEQFF.

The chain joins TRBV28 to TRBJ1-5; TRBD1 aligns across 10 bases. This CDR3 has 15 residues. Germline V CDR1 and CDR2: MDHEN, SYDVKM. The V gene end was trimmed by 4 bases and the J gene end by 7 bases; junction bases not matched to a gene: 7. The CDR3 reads CASSSHGTGEQPQHF. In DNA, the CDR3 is TGTGCCAGCAGTTCACACGGGACAGGGGAACAGCCCCAGCATTTT.

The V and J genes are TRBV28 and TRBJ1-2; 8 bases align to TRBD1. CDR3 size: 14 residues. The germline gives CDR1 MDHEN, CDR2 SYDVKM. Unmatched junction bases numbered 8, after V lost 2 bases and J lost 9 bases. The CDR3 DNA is TGTGCCAGCAGTTTACATACTCAGGGGGCGAGCTACACCTTC. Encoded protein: CASSLHTQGASYTF.

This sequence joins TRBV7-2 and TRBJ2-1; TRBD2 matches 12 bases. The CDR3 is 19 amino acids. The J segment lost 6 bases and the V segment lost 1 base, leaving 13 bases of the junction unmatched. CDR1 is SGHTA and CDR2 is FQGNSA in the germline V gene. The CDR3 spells CASSLEASGRAVARNEQFF. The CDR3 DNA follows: TGTGCCAGCAGCTTAGAGGCTAGCGGGAGGGCGGTGGCACGCAATGAGCAGTTCTTC.

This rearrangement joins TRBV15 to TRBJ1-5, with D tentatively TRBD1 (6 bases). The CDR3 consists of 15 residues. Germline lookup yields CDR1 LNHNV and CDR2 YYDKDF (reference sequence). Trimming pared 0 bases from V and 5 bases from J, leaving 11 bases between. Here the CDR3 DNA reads TGTGCCACCAGCAGAGACACAGGGAGGGATCAGCCCCAGCATTTT. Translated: CATSRDTGRDQPQHF.

CDR3 nucleotide sequence: TGTGCCAGCAGCCGGGAGGGACTAGCGAACAATGAGCAGTTCTTC. Its protein is CASSREGLANNEQFF. The V gene is TRBV5-4, the J gene TRBJ2-1, with 10 bases lining up with TRBD2. V trimming: 4 bases; J trimming: 5 bases; junction bases outside the gene matches: 6. There are 15 residues in the CDR3. Germline V CDR1 and CDR2: SGHNT, YYREEE (reference sequence).

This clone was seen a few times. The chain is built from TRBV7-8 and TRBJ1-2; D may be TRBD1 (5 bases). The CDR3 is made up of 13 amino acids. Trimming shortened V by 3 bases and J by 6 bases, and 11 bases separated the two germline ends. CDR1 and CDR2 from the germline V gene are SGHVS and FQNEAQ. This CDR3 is CASSFEGTDGYTF. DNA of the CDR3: TGTGCCAGCAGCTTCGAGGGGACGGATGGCTACACCTTC.

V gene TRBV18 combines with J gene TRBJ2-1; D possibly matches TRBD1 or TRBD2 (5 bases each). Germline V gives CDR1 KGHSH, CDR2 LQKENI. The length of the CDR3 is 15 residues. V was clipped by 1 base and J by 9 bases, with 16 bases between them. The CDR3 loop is CASSPQSLGEVEQFF. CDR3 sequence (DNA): TGTGCCAGCTCACCACAATCGTTGGGGGAAGTTGAGCAGTTCTTC. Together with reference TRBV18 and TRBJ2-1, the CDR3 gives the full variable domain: NAGVMQNPRHLVRRRGQEARLRCSPMKGHSHVYWYRQLPEEGLKFMVYLQKENIIDESGMPKERFSAEFPKEGPSILRIQQVVRGDSAAYFCASSPQSLGEVEQFFGPGTRLTVL.

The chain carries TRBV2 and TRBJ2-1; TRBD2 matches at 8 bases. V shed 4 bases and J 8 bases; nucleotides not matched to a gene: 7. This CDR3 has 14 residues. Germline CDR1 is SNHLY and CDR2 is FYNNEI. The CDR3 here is CASSGASGRDEQFF. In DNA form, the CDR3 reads TGTGCCAGCAGTGGGGCTAGCGGGCGGGATGAGCAGTTCTTC.

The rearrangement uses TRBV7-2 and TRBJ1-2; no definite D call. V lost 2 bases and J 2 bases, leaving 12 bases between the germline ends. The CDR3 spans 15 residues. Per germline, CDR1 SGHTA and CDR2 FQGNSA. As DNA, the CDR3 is TGTGCCAGCAGCTTACTTCCTAATCCAAACTATGGCTACACCTTC. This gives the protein CASSLLPNPNYGYTF.